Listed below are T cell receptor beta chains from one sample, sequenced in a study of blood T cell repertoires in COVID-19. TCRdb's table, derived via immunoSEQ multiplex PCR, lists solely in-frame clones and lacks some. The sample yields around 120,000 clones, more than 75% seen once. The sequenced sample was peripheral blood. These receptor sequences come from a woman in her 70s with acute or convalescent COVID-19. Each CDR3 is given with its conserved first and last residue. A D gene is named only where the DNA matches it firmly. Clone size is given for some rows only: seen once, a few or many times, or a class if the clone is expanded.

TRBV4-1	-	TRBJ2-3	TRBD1	TGCGCCAGCAGGCTCGACCAGGGGGCGCAAACCACAGATACGCAGTATTTT	CASRLDQGAQTTDTQYF
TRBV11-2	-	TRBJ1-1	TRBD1	TGTGCCAGCAGCTTAGGGACAGGGAACACTGAAGCTTTCTTT	CASSLGTGNTEAFF
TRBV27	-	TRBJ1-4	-	TGTGCCAGCAGAGAGACAGCTCTGAATGAAAAACTGTTTTTT	CASRETALNEKLFF
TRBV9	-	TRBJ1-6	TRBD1	TGTGCCAGCAGCTTGGGACAGGCGAGCTCCTATAATTCACCCCTCCACTTT	CASSLGQASSYNSPLHF
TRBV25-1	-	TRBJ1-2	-	TGTGCCAGCAGTATGAACAGGGATTACGGCTACACCTTC	CASSMNRDYGYTF
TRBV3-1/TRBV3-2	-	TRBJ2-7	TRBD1	TGTGCCAGCAGCCAGGTTCAGGGGGCGCGGGAGCAGTACTTC	CASSQVQGAREQYF
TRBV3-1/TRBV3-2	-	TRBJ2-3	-	TGTGCCAGCAGCCAAGTGGGGGCTGGGGGCCTAGATACGCAGTATTTT	CASSQVGAGGLDTQYF
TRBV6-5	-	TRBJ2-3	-	TGTGCCAGCAGTTACTTCGGCAGGTGGGATACGCAGTATTTT	CASSYFGRWDTQYF
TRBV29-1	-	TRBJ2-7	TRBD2	TGCAGCGTCCTTTTAGCGGGCCGCCTCTGGGAGCAGTACTTC	CSVLLAGRLWEQYF
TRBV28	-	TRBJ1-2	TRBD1	TGTGCCAGCAGTTTAACCAGGGGGGCAGGGCCTAACTATGGCTACACCTTC	CASSLTRGAGPNYGYTF
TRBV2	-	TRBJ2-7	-	TGTGCCAGCAGTGAAGGAGGTACGGGGTACGAGCAGTACTTC	CASSEGGTGYEQYF
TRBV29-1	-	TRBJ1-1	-	TGCAGCGCCGTAGACACTGAAGCTTTCTTT	CSAVDTEAFF
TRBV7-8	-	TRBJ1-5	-	TGTGCCAGCAGCCCCCAGATGGCAGGGAATCAGCCCCAGCATTTT	CASSPQMAGNQPQHF
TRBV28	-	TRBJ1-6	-	TGTGCCAGCAGTCCAAGGGGGGGTGGTGGTTCACCCCTCCACTTT	CASSPRGGGGSPLHF
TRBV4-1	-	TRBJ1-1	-	TGCGCCAGCAGCCAACCTCACAGGGCTGGCACTGAAGCTTTCTTT	CASSQPHRAGTEAFF
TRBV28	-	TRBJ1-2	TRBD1	TGTGCCAGCAGTTTAGACCGACAGGGAAACGGCTACACCTTC	CASSLDRQGNGYTF
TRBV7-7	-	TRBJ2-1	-	TGTGCTAGCAGCTTAGGGACAAGCTACAATGAGCAGTTCTTC	CASSLGTSYNEQFF
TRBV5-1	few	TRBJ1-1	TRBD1	TGCGCCAGCAGCTTCCTCCCAGACAGGGGTACTGAAGCTTTCTTT	CASSFLPDRGTEAFF
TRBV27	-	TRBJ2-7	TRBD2	TGTGCCAGCAACAAACTAGCGGGCGACTCCTACGAGCAGTACTTC	CASNKLAGDSYEQYF
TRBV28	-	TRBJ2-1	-	TGTGCCAGCAGTTTTGTGTCAGAACCTTTCAATGAGCAGTTCTTC	CASSFVSEPFNEQFF
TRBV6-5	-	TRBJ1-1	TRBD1	TGTGCCAGCAGTTACAACGACAGGGTTGAAACTGAAGCTTTCTTT	CASSYNDRVETEAFF
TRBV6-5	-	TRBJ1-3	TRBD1	TGTGCCAGCAGTTACGACGGACAGGCCTCTGGAAACACCATATATTTT	CASSYDGQASGNTIYF
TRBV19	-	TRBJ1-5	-	TGTGCCAGTAGTATAAGGCAACAGGGACGCGGCAATCAGCCCCAGCATTTT	CASSIRQQGRGNQPQHF
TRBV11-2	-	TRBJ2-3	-	TGTGCCAGCAGCTCCATTCCCGTCGCGGATACGCAGTATTTT	CASSSIPVADTQYF
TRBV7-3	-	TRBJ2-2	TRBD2	TGTGCCAGCAGCCCCCAGGGACTAGCGGGGGGTATCCCCATAAACACCGGGGAGCTGTTTTTT	CASSPQGLAGGIPINTGELFF
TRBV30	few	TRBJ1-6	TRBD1	TGTGCCTGGAGCACCGCACAGGGGATCGGTTCACCCCTCCACTTT	CAWSTAQGIGSPLHF
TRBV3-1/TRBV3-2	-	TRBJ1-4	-	TGTGCCAGCAGCCAAGGAGGAGCTACTGAAAAACTGTTTTTT	CASSQGGATEKLFF
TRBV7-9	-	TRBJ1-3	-	TGTGCCAGCAGCTTATGGCTTGCGGCCATATATTTT	CASSLWLAAIYF
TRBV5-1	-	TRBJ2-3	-	TGCGCCAGCAGCTTGTTTGGGACTGGCACAGATACGCAGTATTTT	CASSLFGTGTDTQYF
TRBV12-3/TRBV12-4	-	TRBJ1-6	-	TGTGCCAGCAGCCCCGGGGGGGAATCACCCCTCCACTTT	CASSPGGESPLHF
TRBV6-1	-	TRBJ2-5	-	TGTGCCAGCAGTGAAGGAGGCCGTCGTACCCAGTACTTC	CASSEGGRRTQYF
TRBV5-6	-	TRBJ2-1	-	TGTGCCAGCAGCTTGGTACCGGGCAATGAGCAGTTCTTC	CASSLVPGNEQFF